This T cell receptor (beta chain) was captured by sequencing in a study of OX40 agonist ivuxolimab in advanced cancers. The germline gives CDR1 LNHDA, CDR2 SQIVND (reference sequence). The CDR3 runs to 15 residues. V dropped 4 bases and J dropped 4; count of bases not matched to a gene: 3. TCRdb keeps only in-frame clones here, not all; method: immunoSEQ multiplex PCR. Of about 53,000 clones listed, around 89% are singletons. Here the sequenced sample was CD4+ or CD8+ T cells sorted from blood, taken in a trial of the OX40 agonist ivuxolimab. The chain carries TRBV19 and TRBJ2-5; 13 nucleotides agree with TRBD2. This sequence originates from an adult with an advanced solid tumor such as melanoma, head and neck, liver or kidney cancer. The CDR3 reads CASSRGLAGRETQYF. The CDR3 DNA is TGTGCCAGTAGTAGGGGACTAGCGGGAAGAGAGACCCAGTACTTC.